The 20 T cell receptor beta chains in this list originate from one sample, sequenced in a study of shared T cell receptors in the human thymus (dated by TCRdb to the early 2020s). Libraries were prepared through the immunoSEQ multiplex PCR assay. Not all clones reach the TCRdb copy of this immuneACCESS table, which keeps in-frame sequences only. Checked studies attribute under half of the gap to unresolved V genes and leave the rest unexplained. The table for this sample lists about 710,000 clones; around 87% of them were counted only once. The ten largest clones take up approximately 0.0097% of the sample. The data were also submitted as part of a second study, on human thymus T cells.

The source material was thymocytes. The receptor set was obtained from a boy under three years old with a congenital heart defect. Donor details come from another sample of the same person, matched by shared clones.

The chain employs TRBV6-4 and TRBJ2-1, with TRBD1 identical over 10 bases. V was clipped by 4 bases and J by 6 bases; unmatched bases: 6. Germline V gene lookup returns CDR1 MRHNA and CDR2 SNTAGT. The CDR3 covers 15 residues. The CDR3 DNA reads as TGTGCCAGCAGTGGGGGACAGGGGACTCTCAATGAGCAGTTCTTC. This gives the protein CASSGGQGTLNEQFF.

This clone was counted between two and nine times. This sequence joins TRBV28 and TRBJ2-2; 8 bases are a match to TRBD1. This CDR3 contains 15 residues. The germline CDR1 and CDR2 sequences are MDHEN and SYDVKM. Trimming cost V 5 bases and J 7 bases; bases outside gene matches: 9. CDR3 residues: CASSPGQGSVGELFF. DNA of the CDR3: TGTGCCAGCAGTCCAGGACAGGGTTCGGTCGGGGAGCTGTTTTTT.

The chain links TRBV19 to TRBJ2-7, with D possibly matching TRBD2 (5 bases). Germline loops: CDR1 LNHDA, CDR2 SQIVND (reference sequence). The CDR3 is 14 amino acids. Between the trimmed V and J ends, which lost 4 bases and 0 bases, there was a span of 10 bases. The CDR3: CASSRGPNSYEQYF. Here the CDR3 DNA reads TGTGCCAGTAGTAGAGGGCCCAACTCCTACGAGCAGTACTTC. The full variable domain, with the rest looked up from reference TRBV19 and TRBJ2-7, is DGGITQSPKYLFRKEGQNVTLSCEQNLNHDAMYWYRQDPGQGLRLIYYSQIVNDFQKGDIAEGYSVSREKKESFPLTVTSAQKNPTAFYLCASSRGPNSYEQYFGPGTRLTVT.

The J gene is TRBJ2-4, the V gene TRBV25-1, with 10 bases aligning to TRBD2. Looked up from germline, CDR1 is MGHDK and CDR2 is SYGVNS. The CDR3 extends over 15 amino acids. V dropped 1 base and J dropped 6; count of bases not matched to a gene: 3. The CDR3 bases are TGTGCCAGCAGTGAATTGTCTAGCGGGAGAAACATTCAGTACTTC. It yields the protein CASSELSSGRNIQYF.

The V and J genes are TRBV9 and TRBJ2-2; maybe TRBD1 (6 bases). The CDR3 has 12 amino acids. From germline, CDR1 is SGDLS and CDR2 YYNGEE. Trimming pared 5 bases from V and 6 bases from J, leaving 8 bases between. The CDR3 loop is CASRTGPGELFF. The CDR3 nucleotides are TGTGCCAGCAGAACAGGGCCCGGGGAGCTGTTTTTT.

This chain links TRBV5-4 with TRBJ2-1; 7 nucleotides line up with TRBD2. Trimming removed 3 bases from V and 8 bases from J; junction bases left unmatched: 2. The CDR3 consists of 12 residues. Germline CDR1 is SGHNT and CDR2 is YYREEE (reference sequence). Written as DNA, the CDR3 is TGTGCCAGCAGCTGTCGGGGGGATGAGCAGTTCTTC. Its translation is CASSCRGDEQFF.

The CDR3 bases are TGTGCCAGCAGTTACACAACAGGGGGCGTATACTACGAGCAGTACTTC. Translation: CASSYTTGGVYYEQYF. The rearrangement uses TRBV6-6 and TRBJ2-7; TRBD1 matches 9 bases. Germline V gives CDR1 MNHNY, CDR2 SVGAGI (reference sequence). V was clipped by 2 bases and J by 3 bases; unmatched bases: 8. This CDR3 has 16 amino acids.

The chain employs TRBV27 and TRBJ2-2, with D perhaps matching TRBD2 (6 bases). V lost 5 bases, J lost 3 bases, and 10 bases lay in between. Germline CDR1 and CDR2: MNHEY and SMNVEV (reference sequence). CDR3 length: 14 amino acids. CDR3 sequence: CASSRDSHTGELFF. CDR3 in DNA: TGTGCCAGCAGTCGGGACTCCCACACCGGGGAGCTGTTTTTT.

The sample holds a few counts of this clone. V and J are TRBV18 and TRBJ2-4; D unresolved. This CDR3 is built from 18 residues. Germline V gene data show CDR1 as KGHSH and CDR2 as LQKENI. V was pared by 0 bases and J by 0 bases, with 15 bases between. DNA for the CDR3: TGTGCCAGCTCACCACCAGCGAACGTAATACTAGCCAAAAACATTCAGTACTTC. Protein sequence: CASSPPANVILAKNIQYF.

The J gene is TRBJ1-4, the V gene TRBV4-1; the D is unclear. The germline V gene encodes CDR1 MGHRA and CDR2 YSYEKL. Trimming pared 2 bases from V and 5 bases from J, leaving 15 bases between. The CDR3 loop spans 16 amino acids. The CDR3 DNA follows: TGCGCCAGCAGCCAATCTTCTCGAGGGAAGAATGAAAAACTGTTTTTT. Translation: CASSQSSRGKNEKLFF.

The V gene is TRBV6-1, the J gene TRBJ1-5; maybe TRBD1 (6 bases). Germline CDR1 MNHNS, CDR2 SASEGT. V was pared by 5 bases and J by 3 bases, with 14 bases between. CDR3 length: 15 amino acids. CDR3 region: CASSLHRTANQPQHF. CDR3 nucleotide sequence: TGTGCCAGCAGTCTCCACCGGACAGCCAATCAGCCCCAGCATTTT.

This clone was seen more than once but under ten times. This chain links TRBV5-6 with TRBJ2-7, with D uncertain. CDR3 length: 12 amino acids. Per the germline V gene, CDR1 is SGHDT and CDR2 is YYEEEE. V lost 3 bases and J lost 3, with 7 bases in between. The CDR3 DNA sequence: TGTGCCAGCAGCTGGGCCGGCTACGAGCAGTACTTC. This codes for CASSWAGYEQYF.

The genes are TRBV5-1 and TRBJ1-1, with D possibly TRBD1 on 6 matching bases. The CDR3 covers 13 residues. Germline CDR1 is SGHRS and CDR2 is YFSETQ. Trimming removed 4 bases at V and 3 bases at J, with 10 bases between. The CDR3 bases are TGCGCCAGCAGCGGGGCAGGGGACACTGAAGCTTTCTTT. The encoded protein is CASSGAGDTEAFF.

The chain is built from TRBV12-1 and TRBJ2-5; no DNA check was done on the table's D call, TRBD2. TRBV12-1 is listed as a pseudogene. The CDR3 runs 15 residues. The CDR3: CASSYRLAGQETQYF. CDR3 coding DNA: TGTGCCAGCAGCTACCGACTAGCGGGACAAGAGACCCAGTACTTC.

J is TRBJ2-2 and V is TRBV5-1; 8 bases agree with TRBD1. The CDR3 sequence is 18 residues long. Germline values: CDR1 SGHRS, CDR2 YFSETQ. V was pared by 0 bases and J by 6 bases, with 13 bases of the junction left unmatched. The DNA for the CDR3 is TGCGCCAGCAGCTTGGCCAAAGGACAGGGAAACAGGGCCGGGGAGCTGTTTTTT. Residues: CASSLAKGQGNRAGELFF.

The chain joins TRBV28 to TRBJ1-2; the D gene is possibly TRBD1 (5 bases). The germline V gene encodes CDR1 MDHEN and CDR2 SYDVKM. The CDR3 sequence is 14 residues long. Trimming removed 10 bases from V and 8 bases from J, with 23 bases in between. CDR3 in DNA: TGTGCCACCCTTATAAAATTTGGGGGGTACGGCTACACCTTC. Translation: CATLIKFGGYGYTF.

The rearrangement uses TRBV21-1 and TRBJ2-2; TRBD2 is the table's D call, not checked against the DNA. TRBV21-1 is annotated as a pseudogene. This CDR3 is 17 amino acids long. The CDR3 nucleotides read TGTGCCAGCAGCAAACAATCGAGCCATCCGAACACCGGGGAGCTGTTTTTT. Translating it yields CASSKQSSHPNTGELFF.

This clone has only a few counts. In DNA, the CDR3 is TGCAGCGTTGAACTTCGCGAGCGGAGAGAGCAGTTCTTC. Encoded protein: CSVELRERREQFF. The chain couples TRBV29-1 to TRBJ2-1; weak D call: TRBD2 (5 bases). The germline gives CDR1 SQVTM, CDR2 ANQGSEA. This CDR3 is 13 amino acids long. The V end was cut by 2 bases, the J end by 10 bases, with 15 bases between.

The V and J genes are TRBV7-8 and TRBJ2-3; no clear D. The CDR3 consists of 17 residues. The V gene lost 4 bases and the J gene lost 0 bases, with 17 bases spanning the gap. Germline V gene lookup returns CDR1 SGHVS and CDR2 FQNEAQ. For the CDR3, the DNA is TGTGCCAGCAGCTCCCACCCCCTACCCCCTAGCACAGATACGCAGTATTTT. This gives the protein CASSSHPLPPSTDTQYF.

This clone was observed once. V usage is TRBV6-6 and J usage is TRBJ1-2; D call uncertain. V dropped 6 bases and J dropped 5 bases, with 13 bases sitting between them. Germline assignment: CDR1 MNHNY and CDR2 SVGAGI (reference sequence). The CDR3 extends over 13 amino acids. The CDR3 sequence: CASRPQISYGYTF. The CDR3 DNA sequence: TGTGCCAGCAGACCTCAGATTTCATATGGCTACACCTTC.